This T cell receptor (beta chain) was documented in a study of shared clonotypes between healthy human individuals. Comments on this clone: Its antigen is undetermined. This clone may be a read error of a much larger clone one base away. Other DNA sequences in the same sample also yield this CDR3.

The CDR3 covers 13 residues. CDR1 and CDR2 from the germline V gene are SGHTA and FQGNSA. V gave up 0 bases and J gave up 1 base, with 3 bases separating them. Study-wide results and limits: Investigators collected only blood, and repertoires in tissues likely differ.

Sequenced by immunoSEQ multiplex PCR; TCRdb stores in-frame clones only, minus some. In the table there are under 1,100,000 clones, approximately 78% of which are singletons. This clonotype originated in a man between 18 and 29 years old in good health. Some clones in this sample may be carry-over from other donors' samples. The specimen was memory CD4+ T cells from PBMCs. Subset defined: CD45RA-negative fraction. V and J are TRBV7-2 and TRBJ1-1, with D hard to call. The CDR3 nucleotides are TGTGCCAGCAGCTTAGCGGGGAACACTGAAGCTTTCTTT. Translating gives CASSLAGNTEAFF. Filled out from reference TRBV7-2 and TRBJ1-1, the complete variable domain reads GAGVSQSPSNKVTEKGKDVELRCDPISGHTALYWYRQSLGQGLEFLIYFQGNSAPDKSGLPSDRFSAERTGGSVSTLTIQRTQQEDSAVYLCASSLAGNTEAFFGQGTRLTVV.